Following are 21 T cell receptor beta chains from one sample sequenced in a study of T cells in Graves' hyperthyroidism and ophthalmopathy. Template material for amplifying TCR beta CDR3 regions consisted of RNA transcripts. The HTBI primer set served for first-round RT-PCR of the TCR CDR3. TCRdb processed the multiplex PCR reads anew with MiXCR; each CDR3 protein has one entry. The sample has about 180,000 distinct CDR3 sequences, about 9.4% seen once. The specimen sequenced was blood. Receptors were obtained from a woman between 18 and 30 years old with Graves' hyperthyroidism that later progressed to Graves' ophthalmopathy.

This clonotype came up many times. This chain joins TRBV4-1 and TRBJ1-5, with a tentative D call TRBD1 (5 bases). Germline V gene sequence: CDR1 MGHRA, CDR2 YSYEKL. V was trimmed by 0 bases and J by 2 bases, leaving 8 bases between them. The CDR3 consists of 15 residues. This CDR3 reads CASSQETTGNQPQHF. The CDR3 DNA reads as TGCGCCAGCAGCCAAGAGACGACAGGCAATCAGCCCCAGCATTTT.

This clonotype showed up many times. This sequence joins TRBV6-1 and TRBJ1-2, with a weak D call TRBD1 (5 bases). V was clipped by 5 bases and J by 6 bases, with 13 bases between them. Germline V gene sequence: CDR1 MNHNS, CDR2 SASEGT. This CDR3 contains 13 residues. DNA of the CDR3: TGTGCCAGCAGTTCCCAGCAGGGCCATGGCTACACCTTC. This codes for CASSSQQGHGYTF.

In this sample, this clonotype turned up a few times. The chain links TRBV10-3 to TRBJ2-6; 12 bases are a match to TRBD2. CDR1 and CDR2 from the germline V gene are ENHRY and SYGVKD. V lost 3 bases, J lost 4 bases, and 7 bases stayed unmatched. The CDR3 totals 18 residues. This CDR3 is CAISDQSSGRGGANVLTF. CDR3 bases: TGTGCCATCAGTGATCAGTCTAGCGGGAGGGGAGGGGCCAACGTCCTGACTTTC.

The V gene is TRBV5-6, the J gene TRBJ2-7; 7 nucleotides align to TRBD1. CDR3 length equals 15 residues. The V gene's germline CDR1 is SGHDT and CDR2 YYEEEE. The V gene end was trimmed by 3 bases and the J gene end by 2 bases; junction bases not matched to a gene: 8. CDR3 coding DNA: TGTGCCAGCAGCTCCGGGACAGTAACCCCCTACGAGCAGTACTTC. The encoded protein is CASSSGTVTPYEQYF.

Ten or more counts support this clonotype. The gene calls are TRBV6-2 or TRBV6-3 and TRBJ2-1, with D possibly being TRBD2 (5 bases). The germline V gene encodes CDR1 MNHEY and CDR2 SVGEGT. The CDR3 contains 13 residues. V lost 4 bases and J 4 bases, leaving 8 bases between the germline ends. The DNA for the CDR3 is TGTGCCAGCAGTTTGGAGGCTTACAATGAGCAGTTCTTC. Translation: CASSLEAYNEQFF.

This clonotype was counted at least ten times. The chain combines TRBV6-6 with TRBJ2-1; 7 bases are a match to TRBD1. Germline lookup yields CDR1 MNHNY and CDR2 SVGAGI (reference sequence). The CDR3 is 18 amino acids. V lost 0 bases, J lost 4 bases, and 12 bases stayed unmatched. The CDR3 loop is CASSYSTKPGQIYNEQFF. CDR3 nucleotide sequence: TGTGCCAGCAGTTACTCTACCAAACCGGGACAGATATACAATGAGCAGTTCTTC.

This clonotype was counted many times. The V gene is TRBV10-3, the J gene TRBJ2-1; the match to TRBD2 covers 13 bases. Germline V gives CDR1 ENHRY, CDR2 SYGVKD. The V gene end was trimmed by 10 bases and the J gene end by 9 bases; junction bases not matched to a gene: 9. This CDR3 has 14 residues. CDR3 sequence (DNA): TGTGCCAGCGAACTAGCGGGGGGGCAAGGTGAGCAGTTCTTC. Protein product: CASELAGGQGEQFF.

This chain uses TRBV6-1 with TRBJ2-7; the match to TRBD2 covers 13 bases. The CDR3 extends over 15 amino acids. The junction had 8 bases not matched to a gene; V was cut back by 5 bases and J by 7 bases. CDR1 is MNHNS and CDR2 is SASEGT in the germline V gene. CDR3 sequence reads: CASSQTGTSGEEQYF. CDR3 nucleotide sequence: TGTGCCAGCAGTCAAACCGGGACTAGCGGGGAGGAGCAGTACTTC.

In this sample, this clonotype turned up a few times. The J gene is TRBJ2-7, the V gene TRBV10-2; no firm D call. V lost 4 bases, J lost 5 bases, and 6 bases lay in between. The CDR3 spans 11 residues. Germline CDR1 reads WSHSY; CDR2 reads SAAADI. CDR3 amino acids: CASSGSDEQYF. As DNA, the CDR3 is TGCGCCAGCAGTGGGTCAGACGAGCAGTACTTC.

This clonotype was recorded at least ten times. This chain links TRBV7-9 with TRBJ1-3; maybe TRBD1 (6 bases). V was shortened by 10 bases and J by 0 bases, with 13 bases between the two germline ends. This CDR3 has 14 residues. Germline assignment: CDR1 SEHNR and CDR2 FQNEAQ (reference sequence). DNA for the CDR3: TGTGCCACACGTAGGGGGAACTCTGGAAACACCATATATTTT. This codes for CATRRGNSGNTIYF.

CDR3 bases: TGCGCCAGAAAGAATAGCGGGACGGGGAATGAGCAGTTCTTC. This encodes CARKNSGTGNEQFF. The chain combines TRBV10-2 with TRBJ2-1; 8 nucleotides match TRBD2. This CDR3 has 14 amino acids. Germline V CDR1 and CDR2: WSHSY, SAAADI. Unmatched junction bases numbered 11, after V lost 9 bases and J lost 7 bases.

The chain carries TRBV5-8 and TRBJ2-2; no firm D call. V was clipped by 1 base and J by 0 bases, with 16 bases between them. In germline, CDR1 is SGHTS, CDR2 YDEGEE. CDR3 size: 18 residues. CDR3 sequence (DNA): TGTGCCAGCAGCTTGTGGTTGACGGTCCTCACGAACACCGGGGAGCTGTTTTTT. Its protein is CASSLWLTVLTNTGELFF.

This clonotype appeared many times. The rearrangement uses TRBV29-1 and TRBJ1-1; TRBD1 aligns across 7 bases. The J segment lost 0 bases and the V segment lost 4 bases, leaving 2 bases of the junction unmatched. The CDR3 consists of 13 residues. The germline V gene has CDR1 SQVTM and CDR2 ANQGSEA. CDR3 loop: CSVAGQMNTEAFF. The CDR3, as DNA: TGCAGCGTTGCGGGACAGATGAACACTGAAGCTTTCTTT.

This clonotype was seen ten or more times. This sequence joins TRBV10-3 and TRBJ2-7; 10 bases map to TRBD2. The germline gives CDR1 ENHRY, CDR2 SYGVKD. The CDR3 is made up of 14 amino acids. V was clipped by 8 bases and J by 1 base; unmatched bases: 5. CDR3 amino acids: CAISELAGSYEQYF. CDR3 nucleotides: TGTGCCATCTCAGAACTAGCGGGATCCTACGAGCAGTACTTC.

This clonotype was observed at least ten times. This sequence joins TRBV9 and TRBJ2-3, with 12 bases that match TRBD2. Germline V gene lookup returns CDR1 SGDLS and CDR2 YYNGEE. Germline trimming cut 0 bases from V and 4 bases from J; bases unmatched to any gene: 9. This CDR3 spans 18 amino acids. The CDR3 DNA sequence: TGTGCCAGCAGCGTAGGACTAGCGGGGGACGAGCCGTCAGATACGCAGTATTTT. It yields the protein CASSVGLAGDEPSDTQYF.

This clonotype showed up just a few times. The V and J genes are TRBV25-1 and TRBJ1-6; D gene unclear. Germline loops: CDR1 MGHDK, CDR2 SYGVNS. V lost 3 bases and J lost 9, with 9 bases in between. The CDR3 has 13 residues. The DNA for the CDR3 is TGTGCCAGCAGTGACAGAGAGCGTTCACCCCTCCACTTT. Protein product: CASSDRERSPLHF. Complete variable domain (other parts from reference TRBV25-1 and TRBJ1-6): EADIYQTPRYLVIGTGKKITLECSQTMGHDKMYWYQQDPGMELHLIHYSYGVNSTEKGDLSSESTVSRIRTEHFPLTLESARPSHTSQYLCASSDRERSPLHFGNGTRLTVT.

The table lists this clonotype with many counts. V and J are TRBV11-2 and TRBJ2-5; D not resolved. This CDR3 is built from 13 residues. The germline gives CDR1 SGHAT, CDR2 FQNNGV. Trimming removed 1 base at V and 3 bases at J, with 6 bases between. CDR3 DNA sequence: TGTGCCAGCAGCTTAGTGGGTGAAGAGACCCAGTACTTC. This sequence encodes CASSLVGEETQYF. Full variable domain (outside the CDR3, taken from reference TRBV11-2 and TRBJ2-5): EAGVAQSPRYKIIEKRQSVAFWCNPISGHATLYWYQQILGQGPKLLIQFQNNGVVDDSQLPKDRFSAERLKGVDSTLKIQPAKLEDSAVYLCASSLVGEETQYFGPGTRLLVL.

In this sample, this clonotype turned up many times. The chain uses TRBV13 and TRBJ1-1; 8 nucleotides agree with TRBD1. The length of the CDR3 is 16 residues. Germline V CDR1 and CDR2: PRHDT, FYEKMQ (reference sequence). V lost 1 base to trimming and J lost 1 base; unmatched junction nucleotides: 5. This CDR3 reads CASSLEGQVPNTEAFF. Written as DNA, the CDR3 is TGTGCCAGCAGCTTAGAGGGACAGGTCCCGAACACTGAAGCTTTCTTT.

The gene calls are TRBV11-3 and TRBJ2-6; tentative D call: TRBD1 (5 bases). V gave up 4 bases and J gave up 0 bases, with 7 bases separating them. Germline V lookup: CDR1 SGHNT, CDR2 YENEEA. The CDR3 has 15 residues. Written as DNA, the CDR3 is TGTGCCAGCAGCTCTGACAGCTCTGGGGCCAACGTCCTGACTTTC. Translation: CASSSDSSGANVLTF.

This clonotype was counted many times. The chain links TRBV20-1 to TRBJ1-2, with D perhaps TRBD1 (5 bases). With 4 bases removed from V and 5 bases from J, the gap between germline ends came to 14 bases. Germline loops: CDR1 DFQATT, CDR2 SNEGSKA (reference sequence). The CDR3 totals 13 residues. The CDR3 protein is CSAMVREEYGYTF. The CDR3 DNA follows: TGCAGTGCTATGGTCAGGGAGGAGTATGGCTACACCTTC.

There are many counts of this clonotype. The chain has TRBV3-1 and TRBJ1-3; 7 bases fit TRBD1. The ends lost 2 bases at V and 0 bases at J; junction bases unmatched: 1. This CDR3 comprises 15 residues. Germline-derived CDR1 and CDR2 are LGHDT and YNNKEL (reference sequence). CDR3: CASSQTGASGNTIYF. CDR3 in DNA: TGTGCCAGCAGCCAAACAGGGGCCTCTGGAAACACCATATATTTT.